A single sample gave rise to the 27 T cell receptor beta chains below, sequenced in a study of T cells in Graves' hyperthyroidism and ophthalmopathy. Amplified TCR beta CDR3 regions derived from RNA transcripts. Carried out on the TCR CDR3, a first-round RT-PCR used the HTBI primer set. TCRdb reanalysed the multiplex PCR reads using MiXCR and keeps one entry per CDR3 protein. The sample consists of 560,000 or so distinct CDR3 sequences, just under 20% of them appearing once. Source material: blood. These receptors came from a man in his forties or fifties with Graves' ophthalmopathy.

The chain links TRBV12-5 to TRBJ1-1; D is unresolved. V lost 5 bases and J lost 6, with 7 bases in between. The CDR3 length is 11 residues. Germline V lookup: CDR1 LGHNT, CDR2 FRNRAP. The CDR3 DNA follows: TGTGCTAGTGGTCTGGCGTCTGAAGCTTTCTTT. It translates to CASGLASEAFF.

J is TRBJ1-2 and V is TRBV6-2 or TRBV6-3; maybe TRBD1 (6 bases). The germline V and J ends were trimmed by 6 bases and 4 bases, with 15 bases remaining between them. Germline lookup yields CDR1 MNHEY and CDR2 SVGEGT. This CDR3 is 14 amino acids long. The CDR3 DNA sequence: TGTGCCAGCAGCTCTGGACAGTCACCCTATGGCTACACCTTC. Protein sequence: CASSSGQSPYGYTF.

The chain is built from TRBV10-3 and TRBJ2-3, with 12 bases identical to TRBD2. The CDR3 consists of 15 residues. Looked up from germline, CDR1 is ENHRY and CDR2 is SYGVKD. V lost 6 bases and J lost 3; bases outside the gene matches: 4. DNA of the CDR3: TGTGCCATCAGGAAGACTAGCGGGAGAACAGATACGCAGTATTTT. Translated: CAIRKTSGRTDTQYF.

V and J are TRBV30 and TRBJ1-2; 7 bases are a match to TRBD1. V lost 0 bases and J lost 6; bases outside the gene matches: 7. Germline V gene sequence: CDR1 GTSNPN, CDR2 SVGIG (reference sequence). The CDR3 runs 14 residues. For the CDR3, the DNA is TGTGCCTGGAGTGTACGGAGGGGGCACGATGGCTACACCTTC. Translating gives CAWSVRRGHDGYTF.

The rearrangement uses TRBV20-1 and TRBJ2-5, with D tentatively TRBD1 or TRBD2 (5 bases each). CDR3 length: 12 residues. Germline CDR1 and CDR2: DFQATT and SNEGSKA (reference sequence). Between the trimmed V and J ends, which lost 5 bases and 4 bases, there was a span of 11 bases. CDR3 sequence: CSAEGRLETQYF. DNA for the CDR3: TGCAGTGCTGAGGGACGGCTAGAGACCCAGTACTTC.

Remarks on this clonotype: A much larger clone lies one base from this, so it may be a read error. The gene calls are TRBV7-2 and TRBJ2-4, with D tentatively TRBD1 or TRBD2 (5 bases each). This CDR3 is 14 amino acids long. Trimming removed 5 bases at V and 5 bases at J, with 13 bases between. CDR1 is SGHTA, CDR2 FQGNSA, per germline. Written as DNA, the CDR3 is TGTGCCAGCAGCCTGGGCAGGGACCAAAACATTCAGTACTTC. Encoded protein: CASSLGRDQNIQYF. Full variable domain (rest looked up from reference TRBV7-2 and TRBJ2-4): GAGVSQSPSNKVTEKGKDVELRCDPISGHTALYWYRQSLGQGLEFLIYFQGNSAPDKSGLPSDRFSAERTGGSVSTLTIQRTQQEDSAVYLCASSLGRDQNIQYFGAGTRLSVL.

V gene TRBV12-3 or TRBV12-4 combines with J gene TRBJ2-2; D ambiguous. The CDR3 spans 16 residues. The germline V and J ends were trimmed by 3 bases and 1 base, with 12 bases remaining between them. CDR3 bases: TGTGCCAGCAGTTTTTCACTACCTAAGAACACCGGGGAGCTGTTTTTT. It translates to CASSFSLPKNTGELFF.

This clonotype came up a few times. The chain has TRBV28 and TRBJ2-3; D not certain. Trimming shortened V by 3 bases and J by 4 bases, and 14 bases separated the two germline ends. The germline V gene encodes CDR1 MDHEN and CDR2 SYDVKM. This CDR3 contains 15 residues. CDR3 in amino acids: CASSFLPRSADTQYF. Written as DNA, the CDR3 is TGTGCCAGCAGTTTTCTCCCAAGGAGTGCAGATACGCAGTATTTT.

About this clonotype: One junction end disagrees with the germline gene, perhaps due to a read error. The V and J genes are TRBV19 and TRBJ2-2; 12 positions agree with TRBD2. This CDR3 spans 15 amino acids. CDR1 is LNHDA, CDR2 SQIVND, per germline (reference sequence). The CDR3 DNA sequence: TGTGCCAGTAGTAGACTAGCGGGAGAAGCCGGGAAGCTGTTTTTT. Residues: CASSRLAGEAGKLFF.

This clonotype has only a few counts. The chain links TRBV14 to TRBJ2-5; 7 bases match TRBD2. Trimming at V came to 0 bases and at J to 9 bases, leaving 10 bases not matched to a gene. Germline lookup yields CDR1 SGHDN and CDR2 FVKESK. The CDR3 is 15 amino acids. The CDR3 region has the DNA TGTGCCAGCAGCCAAGATGCGGGGGTTGCCAGGGCCCAGTACTTC. This encodes CASSQDAGVARAQYF.

This clonotype was counted at least ten times. For the CDR3, the DNA is TGTGCCAGCAGTTACGGTGGGCTTTCGAACACCGGGGAGCTGTTTTTT. Its protein product is CASSYGGLSNTGELFF. This sequence joins TRBV6-2 or TRBV6-3 and TRBJ2-2, with no clear D. The CDR3 spans 16 residues. Per germline, CDR1 MNHEY and CDR2 SVGEGT. Trimming stripped 2 bases from V and 0 bases from J, with 10 bases between.

This clonotype appeared a few times. V is TRBV6-6 and J is TRBJ1-1; D remains unclear. Per germline, CDR1 MNHNY and CDR2 SVGAGI (reference sequence). This CDR3 is 15 amino acids long. Trimming took off 2 bases at V and 1 base at J, with 11 bases between the two ends. The CDR3 protein is CASSYGGRTNTEAFF. The CDR3 nucleotides are TGTGCCAGCAGTTACGGTGGCAGGACGAACACTGAAGCTTTCTTT.

The chain carries TRBV7-9 and TRBJ1-2, with TRBD1 matching 7 bases. The CDR3 is 15 residues long. J lost 5 bases, V lost 5 bases, and 11 bases had no gene match. Per the germline V gene, CDR1 is SEHNR and CDR2 is FQNEAQ (reference sequence). In nucleotides, the CDR3 is TGTGCCAGCAGCCCGCGCGGGACAGCCGATTATGGCTACACCTTC. Translated: CASSPRGTADYGYTF.

There are many counts of this clonotype. The chain carries TRBV6-1 and TRBJ2-5, with TRBD1 matching over 9 bases. Germline V CDR1 and CDR2: MNHNS, SASEGT. V shed 7 bases, J shed 3 bases, and the junction held 9 bases outside the gene matches. The CDR3 has 15 amino acids. DNA of the CDR3: TGTGCCAGCACTAGAGGGGACAGGGCGGAAGAGACCCAGTACTTC. This sequence encodes CASTRGDRAEETQYF.

V usage is TRBV6-5 and J usage is TRBJ2-1; D is possibly TRBD2 (6 bases). Germline V lookup: CDR1 MNHEY, CDR2 SVGAGI. The germline V and J ends were trimmed by 0 bases and 8 bases, with 17 bases remaining between them. This CDR3 comprises 16 residues. Written as DNA, the CDR3 is TGTGCCAGCAGTTACTCAACTAGCTGGGAAGGGGATGAGCAGTTCTTC. Its protein product is CASSYSTSWEGDEQFF.

The chain is built from TRBV9 and TRBJ2-2, with TRBD1 identical over 8 bases. The V gene end was trimmed by 0 bases and the J gene end by 5 bases; junction bases not matched to a gene: 12. The length of the CDR3 is 18 residues. Germline V gene data show CDR1 as SGDLS and CDR2 as YYNGEE. The CDR3 sequence is CASSVATGGPVRTGELFF. The CDR3 region has the DNA TGTGCCAGCAGCGTAGCTACAGGGGGGCCTGTCCGAACCGGGGAGCTGTTTTTT.

This clonotype was counted between two and nine times. The chain recombines TRBV10-3 with TRBJ2-5, with D maybe TRBD2 (6 bases). V was cut by 6 bases and J by 5 bases, with 16 bases left in between. This CDR3 spans 14 amino acids. The germline CDR1 and CDR2 sequences are ENHRY and SYGVKD. CDR3 DNA sequence: TGTGCCATCAGGCGACGGGAGACGGGGGAGACCCAGTACTTC. Translated, it gives CAIRRRETGETQYF.

In the case of this clonotype: This may stem from a read error, because a much larger clone lies one nucleotide away. The chain combines TRBV20-1 with TRBJ2-3; D tentatively reads TRBD1 or TRBD2 (6 bases each). Germline values: CDR1 DFQATT, CDR2 SNEGSKA (reference sequence). Trimming left V 5 bases short and J 6 bases short, with 18 bases between. The CDR3 is made up of 14 amino acids. CDR3 protein: CSAGGGSGSDTQYF. CDR3 coding DNA: TGCAGTGCTGGAGGGGGAAGCGGAAGCGATACGCAGTATTTT.

This clonotype was seen a few times. The chain carries TRBV5-1 and TRBJ2-1, with D possibly matching TRBD1 (6 bases). CDR3 length equals 15 residues. V lost 3 bases and J 2 bases, leaving 12 bases between the germline ends. The germline CDR1 and CDR2 sequences are SGHRS and YFSETQ. The CDR3 region has the DNA TGCGCCAGCAGCTATTCAGGGGTGGCCTACAATGAGCAGTTCTTC. Translation: CASSYSGVAYNEQFF. Full variable domain (remainder filled in from reference TRBV5-1 and TRBJ2-1): KAGVTQTPRYLIKTRGQQVTLSCSPISGHRSVSWYQQTPGQGLQFLFEYFSETQRNKGNFPGRFSGRQFSNSRSEMNVSTLELGDSALYLCASSYSGVAYNEQFFGPGTRLTVL.

This clonotype appeared many times. This sequence joins TRBV29-1 and TRBJ2-2; D might be TRBD1 or TRBD2, each matching 6 bases. V was clipped by 4 bases and J by 5 bases, with 11 bases between them. The CDR3 spans 13 residues. CDR1 is SQVTM, CDR2 ANQGSEA, per germline. CDR3 in amino acids: CSVVVGGTGELFF. The CDR3 DNA reads as TGCAGCGTTGTAGTAGGGGGGACCGGGGAGCTGTTTTTT.

This clonotype was picked up a small number of times. The gene calls are TRBV4-1 and TRBJ2-3; TRBD2 matches 10 bases. The V and J ends lost 3 bases and 2 bases, in that order; junction bases with no gene match: 8. The V gene's germline CDR1 is MGHRA and CDR2 YSYEKL. The CDR3 is 17 amino acids. The DNA for the CDR3 is TGCGCCAGCAGCCACCCAGCGGGAGGGGGAACCACAGATACGCAGTATTTT. Amino acid sequence: CASSHPAGGGTTDTQYF.

The sample holds many counts of this clonotype. This chain connects TRBV6-1 to TRBJ2-7; 7 bases are shared with TRBD2. Germline-derived CDR1 and CDR2 are MNHNS and SASEGT. Trimming took 5 bases from V and 0 from J; bases not matched to a gene: 10. This CDR3 spans 16 amino acids. The CDR3, as DNA: TGTGCCAGCAGTCGAAACCTCGGGGGGAGCTCCTACGAGCAGTACTTC. Protein product: CASSRNLGGSSYEQYF.

About this clonotype: A much larger clonotype is one base distant, so this may be a read error. CDR3 sequence reads: CANRLLVGGSSYEQYF. Written as DNA, the CDR3 is TGTGCCAACAGACTACTAGTGGGAGGATCCTCCTACGAGCAGTACTTC. V and J are TRBV27 and TRBJ2-7, with a weak D call TRBD2 (6 bases). Trimming pared 10 bases from V and 0 bases from J, leaving 22 bases between. This CDR3 has 16 residues. CDR1 is MNHEY, CDR2 SMNVEV, per germline (reference sequence).

This clonotype was seen only a few times. CDR3 sequence (DNA): TGTGCCAGCAGCTCAATAGCGGTACCCGCGTACGAGCAGTACTTC. Translation: CASSSIAVPAYEQYF. The chain couples TRBV7-9 to TRBJ2-7; maybe TRBD2 (6 bases). CDR1 and CDR2 (germline): SEHNR, FQNEAQ (reference sequence). This CDR3 comprises 15 residues. The V gene lost 4 bases and the J gene lost 4 bases, with 17 bases spanning the gap.

This clonotype was detected many times. This chain links TRBV7-3 with TRBJ2-3; D might be TRBD2 (6 bases). The CDR3 sequence is 14 residues long. V lost 5 bases and J lost 6, with 15 bases in between. Germline assignment: CDR1 SGHTA and CDR2 FQGTGA. CDR3 region: CASSARDFLDTQYF. CDR3 DNA: TGTGCCAGCAGCGCACGGGACTTCCTGGATACGCAGTATTTT.

This clonotype has at least ten counts. The gene calls are TRBV28 and TRBJ2-1, with 9 bases identical to TRBD2. J lost 6 bases, V lost 3 bases, and 6 bases had no gene match. CDR3 size: 15 residues. Looked up from germline, CDR1 is MDHEN and CDR2 is SYDVKM. The CDR3 spells CASSLGLAGSNEQFF. The CDR3 DNA sequence: TGTGCCAGCAGTTTGGGGCTAGCGGGGTCCAATGAGCAGTTCTTC.

Written as DNA, the CDR3 is TGTGCCAGCAGCCAAGACCTCAGGGCTCAGCCCCAGCATTTT. It translates to CASSQDLRAQPQHF. This chain uses TRBV3-1 with TRBJ1-5; tentatively, D is TRBD1 (5 bases). The germline V and J ends were trimmed by 0 bases and 6 bases, with 9 bases remaining between them. The CDR3 covers 14 residues. Germline lookup yields CDR1 LGHDT and CDR2 YNNKEL (reference sequence).